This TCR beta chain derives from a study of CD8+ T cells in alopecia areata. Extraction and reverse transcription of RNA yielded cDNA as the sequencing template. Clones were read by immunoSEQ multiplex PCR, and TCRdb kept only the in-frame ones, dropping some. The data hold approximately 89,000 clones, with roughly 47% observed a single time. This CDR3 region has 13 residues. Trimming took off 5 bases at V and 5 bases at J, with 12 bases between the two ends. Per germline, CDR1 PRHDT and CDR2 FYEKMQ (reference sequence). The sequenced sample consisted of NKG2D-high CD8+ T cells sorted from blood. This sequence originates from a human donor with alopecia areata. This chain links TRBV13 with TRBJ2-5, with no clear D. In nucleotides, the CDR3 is TGTGCCAGCAGCAACGGGTACGCCGAGACCCAGTACTTC. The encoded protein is CASSNGYAETQYF.